The clone carrying this T cell receptor beta chain was detected only a few times. Its specificity is not known. This sample was taken from a study of T cells in Graves' hyperthyroidism and ophthalmopathy. Study findings and constraints: Ophthalmopathy, as predicted by the model, came a median roughly 6.3 months after the prediction. Most clonotypes expanded in thyroid above 0.001 were likewise present in blood.

RNA transcripts were the template for amplifying TCR beta CDR3 regions. A set of HTBI primers served as the primers for a first-round RT-PCR of the TCR CDR3. Each CDR3 protein gets one entry after TCRdb re-called the multiplex PCR reads with MiXCR. The table shows over 700,000 distinct CDR3 sequences, with around 38% occurring only once. Calling Graves' hyperthyroidism stable meant ophthalmopathy did not progress within 18 months. Material for sequencing was blood. The sequence came from a man aged 18-30 years with Graves' hyperthyroidism.

The DNA for the CDR3 is TGTGCCAGCAGCTTAGACCGGGACGGCCCACGGTCGGAGACCCAGTACTTC. This encodes CASSLDRDGPRSETQYF. The J gene is TRBJ2-5, the V gene TRBV7-2; D may correspond to TRBD1 or TRBD2 (5 bases each). Germline V gene lookup returns CDR1 SGHTA and CDR2 FQGNSA. CDR3 length equals 17 residues. V was clipped by 1 base and J by 5 bases, with 20 bases between them.